This T cell receptor beta chain was sequenced for a study of CD8 T cells in ankylosing spondylitis. Notes on the study in general: The study looked at matched synovial fluid samples from ankylosing spondylitis patients. Disease-linked clones were reported to be significantly enriched there.

V trimming: 6 bases; J trimming: 2 bases; junction bases outside the gene matches: 6. The CDR3 loop spans 14 amino acids. CDR1 MDHEN and CDR2 SYDVKM come from the germline V gene. One entry per CDR3 protein, called by TCRdb with MiXCR from the 5' RACE reads. The table lists around 150,000 distinct CDR3 sequences, approximately 20% of them singletons. On this clonotype itself: Its antigen is currently unknown.

The sample comprised blood, either unsorted or a sorted T cell fraction (not recorded which). The origin of this receptor is a male donor with ankylosing spondylitis or in good health (not recorded which). V gene TRBV28 combines with J gene TRBJ1-2; 7 nucleotides line up with TRBD1. The CDR3 sequence is CASRQGSLNYGYTF. For the CDR3, the DNA is TGTGCCAGCAGACAGGGGAGCCTGAACTATGGCTACACCTTC.